The clone carrying this T cell receptor (beta chain) was detected a few times. Antigen specificity is unknown. From the 5' RACE reads, TCRdb called clonotypes with MiXCR, one entry per CDR3 protein. The sample comprises more than 1.5 million distinct CDR3 sequences, roughly a third of which are singletons, and around 0.3% rests with the top ten. The entry originates in a study of identical twins. Study-level results: Possibly, invariant MAIT and iNKT cells partly confounded zero-insertion analyses.

Sequencing was carried out using cord blood. The TCR comes from a newborn girl in good health.

CDR3 loop: CASSLVWGDSYEQYF. The CDR3 nucleotides read TGTGCCAGCAGCTTAGTCTGGGGCGACTCCTACGAGCAGTACTTC. The chain has TRBV7-2 and TRBJ2-7, with TRBD1 as a possible D gene (5 bases). This CDR3 comprises 15 residues. Trimming cost V 1 base and J 0 bases, with 10 bases left between them. The germline V gene has CDR1 SGHTA and CDR2 FQGNSA. Variable domain in full (rest from reference TRBV7-2 and TRBJ2-7): GAGVSQSPSNKVTEKGKDVELRCDPISGHTALYWYRQSLGQGLEFLIYFQGNSAPDKSGLPSDRFSAERTGGSVSTLTIQRTQQEDSAVYLCASSLVWGDSYEQYFGPGTRLTVT.